The 18 T cell receptor beta chains in this list originate from one sample, sequenced in a study of cytomegalovirus exposure and HLA in healthy donors. Profiled with immunoSEQ multiplex PCR; TCRdb holds only in-frame clones, not every one. In the table there are about 140,000 clones, roughly four fifths of which are singletons. Specimen: PBMCs. The receptors stem from a woman in her 30s in good health and CMV-seronegative.

The rearrangement joins TRBV6-6 to TRBJ2-5, with D possibly matching TRBD2 (5 bases). The CDR3 has 14 amino acids. Germline lookup yields CDR1 MNHNY and CDR2 SVGAGI (reference sequence). Trimming left V 7 bases short and J 7 bases short, with 19 bases between. CDR3: CASKVDGDEVTQYF. In nucleotides, the CDR3 is TGTGCCAGCAAAGTGGACGGGGATGAGGTGACCCAGTACTTC.

CDR3 sequence: CSASLGPIQYF. The DNA for the CDR3 is TGCAGTGCTAGCCTGGGCCCGATCCAGTACTTC. The V call is TRBV20-1, the J call TRBJ2-7; D is unclear. The CDR3 loop spans 11 amino acids. Germline loops: CDR1 DFQATT, CDR2 SNEGSKA (reference sequence). V was clipped by 3 bases and J by 10 bases, with 13 bases between them.

This chain links TRBV6-5 with TRBJ2-7, with 10 bases matching TRBD2. This CDR3 has 15 amino acids. V shed 6 bases, J shed 3 bases, and the junction held 8 bases outside the gene matches. Germline assignment: CDR1 MNHEY and CDR2 SVGAGI. The DNA of the CDR3 is TGTGCCAGCAGGACCAATAGACTAGCGGGCTACGAGCAGTACTTC. Its translation is CASRTNRLAGYEQYF.

In its sample, this clone was seen once. V and J are TRBV27 and TRBJ2-1; D is uncertain. The V gene's germline CDR1 is MNHEY and CDR2 SMNVEV (reference sequence). Trimming took off 4 bases at V and 8 bases at J, with 9 bases between the two ends. CDR3 length: 12 amino acids. DNA of the CDR3: TGTGCCAGCAGTTATCGTCGGGATGAGCAGTTCTTC. Protein: CASSYRRDEQFF.

This chain links TRBV7-3 with TRBJ2-1; 9 bases fit TRBD2. CDR3 length equals 15 residues. Germline CDR1 SGHTA, CDR2 FQGTGA. Trimming at V came to 3 bases and at J to 9 bases, leaving 9 bases not matched to a gene. This CDR3 reads CASSFLAGGSGEQFF. DNA of the CDR3: TGTGCCAGCAGCTTTCTTGCGGGGGGGTCCGGTGAGCAGTTCTTC.

The chain links TRBV28 to TRBJ1-2, with 8 bases identical to TRBD1. V shed 2 bases and J 2 bases; nucleotides not matched to a gene: 4. The CDR3 sequence is 15 residues long. In germline, CDR1 is MDHEN, CDR2 SYDVKM. Here the CDR3 reads CASSLTGTGNYGYTF. CDR3 in DNA: TGTGCCAGCAGTTTAACCGGGACAGGAAACTATGGCTACACCTTC.

The V and J genes are TRBV2 and TRBJ2-7, with D unresolved. The length of the CDR3 is 11 residues. The germline V and J ends were trimmed by 4 bases and 2 bases, with 3 bases remaining between them. CDR1 is SNHLY and CDR2 is FYNNEI in the germline V gene. CDR3 DNA sequence: TGTGCCAGCAGTGTCACCTACGAGCAGTACTTC. Its protein is CASSVTYEQYF.

J is TRBJ1-5 and V is TRBV6-6; maybe TRBD1 (6 bases). The CDR3 is 13 residues long. The ends were cut back, 5 bases at V and 4 bases at J, with 9 bases in the middle. Germline CDR1 is MNHNY and CDR2 is SVGAGI (reference sequence). CDR3 in DNA: TGTGCCAGCAGTCGGACAGAAAATCAGCCCCAGCATTTT. Translated, it gives CASSRTENQPQHF.

The V call is TRBV5-8, the J call TRBJ1-1; 8 bases line up with TRBD1. CDR1 is SGHTS, CDR2 YDEGEE, per germline. The CDR3 has 19 residues. Losses at the gene ends were 0 bases for V and 3 bases for J; bases not matched to a gene: 16. DNA for the CDR3: TGTGCCAGCAGCTTGGCCCCAGAAACCTACAGGGGGGTTGACACTGAAGCTTTCTTT. It encodes CASSLAPETYRGVDTEAFF. Full variable domain (rest looked up from reference TRBV5-8 and TRBJ1-1): EAGVTQSPTHLIKTRGQQATLRCSPISGHTSVYWYQQALGLGLQFLLWYDEGEERNRGNFPPRFSGRQFPNYSSELNVNALELEDSALYLCASSLAPETYRGVDTEAFFGQGTRLTVV.

Concerning this clone itself: At one of its ends the junction is not consistent with the germline gene, which may arise from a read error. Within the sample, other DNA sequences also encode this same CDR3. The V and J genes are TRBV4-2 and TRBJ2-3; D perhaps matches TRBD2 (5 bases). CDR3 length: 16 amino acids. Germline V gene data show CDR1 as LGHNA and CDR2 as YNFKEQ. In DNA, the CDR3 is TGTGCCAGCAGTCAAGATCGGGAAGGGTTAGGAGATACGCAGTATTTT. Amino acids: CASSQDREGLGDTQYF.

The genes are TRBV6-5 and TRBJ1-6; a possible D gene is TRBD1 (5 bases). In germline, CDR1 is MNHEY, CDR2 SVGAGI. Trimming removed 2 bases from V and 9 bases from J, with 11 bases in between. This CDR3 contains 14 residues. The CDR3 reads CASSYGGEGSPLHF. In DNA, the CDR3 is TGTGCCAGCAGTTACGGAGGGGAGGGTTCACCCCTCCACTTT.

This clone was detected only once. The chain employs TRBV5-6 and TRBJ1-4; 7 nucleotides match TRBD1. Germline V gene data show CDR1 as SGHDT and CDR2 as YYEEEE. The CDR3 is 14 amino acids. V shed 2 bases and J 8 bases; nucleotides not matched to a gene: 6. The CDR3 here is CASSFGAGGEKLFF. In DNA form, the CDR3 reads TGTGCCAGCAGCTTTGGGGCAGGGGGGGAAAAACTGTTTTTT.

J is TRBJ1-5 and V is TRBV7-8; D possibly corresponds to TRBD1 (5 bases). The CDR3 extends over 14 amino acids. Germline V lookup: CDR1 SGHVS, CDR2 FQNEAQ. V was pared by 6 bases and J by 2 bases, with 11 bases between. The CDR3 nucleotides read TGTGCCAGCAGTGCTTGGGGGGGCAATCAGCCCCAGCATTTT. Translating gives CASSAWGGNQPQHF.

The chain uses TRBV5-1 and TRBJ2-3; 8 bases map to TRBD1. The germline V gene has CDR1 SGHRS and CDR2 YFSETQ. This CDR3 comprises 14 residues. With 3 bases clipped from V and 6 bases from J, the junction kept 6 bases outside the gene matches. The CDR3 DNA sequence: TGCGCCAGCAGCTCGGACAGGGCTTTTGATACGCAGTATTTT. Protein: CASSSDRAFDTQYF.

The chain employs TRBV6-1 and TRBJ1-2; TRBD1 aligns across 8 bases. The germline gives CDR1 MNHNS, CDR2 SASEGT. The CDR3 covers 13 residues. V lost 3 bases to trimming and J lost 4 bases; unmatched junction nucleotides: 1. CDR3: CASSDRGLYGYTF. DNA for the CDR3: TGTGCCAGCAGTGACAGGGGGCTCTATGGCTACACCTTC.

CDR3 DNA: TGTGCTAGTGGTTTGGTCATCGGCCCACGGGACAAGTCTAATGAAAAACTGTTTTTT. Amino acids: CASGLVIGPRDKSNEKLFF. The chain employs TRBV12-5 and TRBJ1-4; weak D call: TRBD1 (6 bases). V dropped 0 bases and J dropped 3 bases, with 20 bases sitting between them. Germline V gene sequence: CDR1 LGHNT, CDR2 FRNRAP. The CDR3 is 19 amino acids.

This chain joins TRBV9 and TRBJ1-2; D is possibly TRBD1 (5 bases). CDR3 length equals 13 residues. CDR1 and CDR2 (germline): SGDLS, YYNGEE. With 5 bases removed from V and 4 bases from J, the gap between germline ends came to 12 bases. CDR3 loop: CASRWGESYGYTF. The CDR3 DNA is TGTGCCAGCAGATGGGGCGAAAGCTATGGCTACACCTTC.

The rearrangement uses TRBV13 and TRBJ2-3; 8 bases map to TRBD2. The CDR3 sequence is 16 residues long. After removal of 5 bases from V and 4 bases from J, the junction contained 11 bases not matched to a gene. Germline lookup yields CDR1 PRHDT and CDR2 FYEKMQ (reference sequence). The chain's CDR3 is CASSPAGSGGADTQYF. The DNA for the CDR3 is TGTGCCAGCAGCCCGGCCGGAAGCGGGGGAGCAGATACGCAGTATTTT.